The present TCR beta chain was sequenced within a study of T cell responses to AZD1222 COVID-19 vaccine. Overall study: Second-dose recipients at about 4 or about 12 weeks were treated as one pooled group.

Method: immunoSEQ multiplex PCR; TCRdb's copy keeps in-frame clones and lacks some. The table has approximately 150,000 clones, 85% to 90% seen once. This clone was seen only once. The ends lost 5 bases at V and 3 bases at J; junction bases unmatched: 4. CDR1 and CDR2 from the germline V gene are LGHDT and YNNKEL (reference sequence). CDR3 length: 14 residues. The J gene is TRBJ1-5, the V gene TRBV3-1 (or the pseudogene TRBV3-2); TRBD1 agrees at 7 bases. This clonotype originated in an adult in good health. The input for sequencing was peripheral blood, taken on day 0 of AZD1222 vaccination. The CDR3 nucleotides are TGTGCCAGCAGCTTGGGACAGAACAATCAGCCCCAGCATTTT. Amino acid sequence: CASSLGQNNQPQHF.